The clone carrying this TCR beta chain appeared once. The antigen is unknown. This specimen belongs to a study of regulatory T cells in long-lasting Graves disease. General study points: Clonotypes that were public and shared totalled some 2,900 in persistent patients versus approximately 970 in new patients.

The authors built TCR beta libraries using iRepertoire HTBI primers and Arm-PCR of CDR3 regions. TCRdb analysed the multiplex PCR reads with MiXCR anew, one entry per CDR3 protein. The sample gives about 470,000 distinct CDR3 sequences, about 15% of which show up once; 16% is in the top ten. Time point given: newly diagnosed GD, antithyroid drugs for less than 3 months. PBMC-extracted RNA yielded the TCR library. These data also featured in a second study, about T cells in Graves' hyperthyroidism and ophthalmopathy.

The clonotype comes from a woman aged 25 to 45 with Graves disease. Sequenced here: peripheral blood mononuclear cells (PBMCs), sampled at new diagnosis, from a patient treated with antithyroid drugs.

The CDR3 bases are TGTGCCAGTACTCCCTTTCCGGACAGGGAAATTCAGTACTTC. Residues: CASTPFPDREIQYF. This chain connects TRBV19 to TRBJ2-4; 8 bases line up with TRBD1. Trimming at V came to 7 bases and at J to 10 bases, leaving 12 bases not matched to a gene. Germline-derived CDR1 and CDR2 are LNHDA and SQIVND (reference sequence). This CDR3 contains 14 residues.